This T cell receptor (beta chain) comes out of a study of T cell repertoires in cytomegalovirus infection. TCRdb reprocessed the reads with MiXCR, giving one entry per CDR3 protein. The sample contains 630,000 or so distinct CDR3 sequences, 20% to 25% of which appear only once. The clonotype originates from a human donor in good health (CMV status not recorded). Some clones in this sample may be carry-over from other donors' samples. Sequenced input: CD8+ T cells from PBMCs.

CDR3 region: CASSAAGGQTDTQYF. CDR3 nucleotides: TGTGCCAGCAGTGCCGCGGGGGGGCAAACAGATACGCAGTATTTT. J is TRBJ2-3 and V is TRBV9, with TRBD2 matching over 9 bases. The V and J ends lost 5 bases and 3 bases, in that order; junction bases with no gene match: 7. The CDR3 totals 15 residues. Germline assignment: CDR1 SGDLS and CDR2 YYNGEE.